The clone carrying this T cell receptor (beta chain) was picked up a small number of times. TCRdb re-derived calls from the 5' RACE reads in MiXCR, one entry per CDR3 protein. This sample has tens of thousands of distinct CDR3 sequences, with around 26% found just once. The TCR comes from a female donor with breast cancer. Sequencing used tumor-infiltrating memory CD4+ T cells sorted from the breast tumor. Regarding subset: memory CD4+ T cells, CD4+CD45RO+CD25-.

CDR3: CASSLEGLGMNTEAFF. The CDR3 nucleotides are TGCGCCAGCAGCTTGGAGGGTTTGGGGATGAACACTGAAGCTTTCTTT. The chain combines TRBV5-1 with TRBJ1-1; D gene unclear. This CDR3 contains 16 residues. The V gene lost 0 bases and the J gene lost 0 bases, with 12 bases spanning the gap. The V gene's germline CDR1 is SGHRS and CDR2 YFSETQ.